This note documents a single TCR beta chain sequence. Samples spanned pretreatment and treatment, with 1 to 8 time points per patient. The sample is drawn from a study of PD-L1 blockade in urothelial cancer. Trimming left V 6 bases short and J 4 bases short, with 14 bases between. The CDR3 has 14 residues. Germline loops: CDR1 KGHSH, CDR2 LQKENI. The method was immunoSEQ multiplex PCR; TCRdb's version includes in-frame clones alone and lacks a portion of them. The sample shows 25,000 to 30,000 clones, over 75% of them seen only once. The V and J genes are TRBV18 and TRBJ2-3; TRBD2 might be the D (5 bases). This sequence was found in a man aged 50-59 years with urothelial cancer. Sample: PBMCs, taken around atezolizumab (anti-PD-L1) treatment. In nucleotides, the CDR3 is TGTGCCAGCTCCCAGGAACTAGTGTCAGATACGCAGTATTTT. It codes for CASSQELVSDTQYF.